Listed below are T cell receptor beta chains from one sample, sequenced in a study of blood T cell repertoires in COVID-19. TCRdb keeps only in-frame clones here, not all; method: immunoSEQ multiplex PCR. Of some 260,000 clones listed, roughly 87% were seen once; the top ten hold about 6%. Material for sequencing was PBMCs or T cells enriched from blood (not recorded which). The receptors stem from a woman aged 30 to 39 with acute COVID-19. The CDR3 runs from the conserved cysteine through the conserved F or W. Each record gives: D gene, clone size, J gene, V gene, CDR3 protein, CDR3 DNA. A D gene is named only where the DNA matches it firmly. The size of a clone is reported for some rows only, either as once, few or many, or as a class for expanded clones.

D: NA; size: NA; J: TRBJ1-2; V: TRBV4-2; CDR3: CASSQDSQEPNYGYTF; DNA: TGTGCCAGCAGCCAAGATTCACAGGAGCCTAACTATGGCTACACCTTC
D: NA; size: NA; J: TRBJ1-5; V: TRBV12-5; CDR3: CASGLYRPEVGNQPQHF; DNA: TGTGCTAGTGGTTTATACAGGCCCGAGGTCGGCAATCAGCCCCAGCATTTT
D: NA; size: NA; J: TRBJ2-1; V: TRBV5-1; CDR3: CASSFVGGRVFSYNEQFF; DNA: TGCGCCAGCAGCTTCGTCGGGGGGCGCGTATTCTCCTACAATGAGCAGTTCTTC
D: TRBD1; size: few; J: TRBJ2-3; V: TRBV27; CDR3: CASSSQGALTDTQYF; DNA: TGTGCCAGCAGTTCACAGGGGGCGTTGACAGATACGCAGTATTTT
D: TRBD1; size: NA; J: TRBJ1-2; V: TRBV5-1; CDR3: CASSFISGQDGYTF; DNA: TGCGCCAGCAGCTTTATCTCAGGACAGGATGGCTACACCTTC
D: NA; size: NA; J: TRBJ1-2; V: TRBV10-2; CDR3: CASSLTGEYGYTF; DNA: TGCGCCAGCAGTCTAACAGGCGAATATGGCTACACCTTC
D: TRBD2; size: NA; J: TRBJ2-5; V: TRBV2; CDR3: CASSRGLAGIQETQYF; DNA: TGTGCCAGCAGCCGGGGACTAGCGGGAATTCAAGAGACCCAGTACTTC
D: NA; size: NA; J: TRBJ1-1; V: TRBV7-2; CDR3: CASSLGGGPAFF; DNA: TGTGCCAGCAGCTTAGGCGGGGGGCCAGCTTTCTTT
D: NA; size: once; J: TRBJ2-5; V: TRBV6-1; CDR3: CASSEVGRPETQYF; DNA: TGTGCCAGCAGTGAAGTCGGCAGGCCCGAGACCCAGTACTTC
D: NA; size: once; J: TRBJ2-5; V: TRBV19; CDR3: CASSIQRGETQYF; DNA: TGTGCCAGTAGTATCCAGAGAGGGGAGACCCAGTACTTC
D: NA; size: NA; J: TRBJ1-2; V: TRBV3-1/TRBV3-2; CDR3: CASSQEAGFYGYTF; DNA: TGTGCCAGCAGCCAAGAAGCAGGCTTCTATGGCTACACCTTC
D: NA; size: NA; J: TRBJ2-5; V: TRBV10-3; CDR3: CAISVLTSCEETQYF; DNA: TGTGCCATCAGTGTCTTGACTAGTTGTGAGGAGACCCAGTACTTC
D: NA; size: NA; J: TRBJ2-1; V: TRBV10-3; CDR3: CAISDRQDEQFF; DNA: TGTGCCATCAGTGACCGGCAGGATGAGCAGTTCTTC
D: TRBD1; size: NA; J: TRBJ2-2; V: TRBV7-8; CDR3: CASSKDRDFFAGELFF; DNA: TGTGCCAGCAGCAAGGACAGGGACTTTTTCGCCGGGGAGCTGTTTTTT
D: TRBD2; size: NA; J: TRBJ2-1; V: TRBV28; CDR3: CASSLGVAGINEQFF; DNA: TGTGCCAGCAGTTTAGGAGTAGCGGGGATAAATGAGCAGTTCTTC
D: NA; size: NA; J: TRBJ1-6; V: TRBV27; CDR3: CASSLFFLSPLHF; DNA: TGTGCCAGCAGTTTATTCTTTCTGTCACCCCTCCACTTT
D: NA; size: NA; J: TRBJ2-5; V: TRBV12-3/TRBV12-4; CDR3: CASSFLSQETQYF; DNA: TGTGCCAGCAGTTTTCTCTCCCAAGAGACCCAGTACTTC
D: NA; size: NA; J: TRBJ1-5; V: TRBV2; CDR3: CASSPGLYSNQPQHF; DNA: TGTGCCAGCAGCCCCGGACTTTATAGCAATCAGCCCCAGCATTTT
D: NA; size: few; J: TRBJ2-5; V: TRBV2; CDR3: CASGVQETQYF; DNA: TGTGCCAGCGGAGTCCAAGAGACCCAGTACTTC
D: NA; size: NA; J: TRBJ1-4; V: TRBV19; CDR3: CASSGWVGEKLFF; DNA: TGTGCCAGTTCGGGGTGGGTAGGTGAAAAACTGTTTTTT
D: TRBD2; size: NA; J: TRBJ2-3; V: TRBV5-4; CDR3: CASSLGLAGRPGLADTQYF; DNA: TGTGCCAGCAGCTTGGGACTAGCGGGACGCCCAGGTCTGGCAGATACGCAGTATTTT
D: TRBD1; size: NA; J: TRBJ2-3; V: TRBV29-1; CDR3: CSVEGQGVGTQYF; DNA: TGCAGCGTTGAGGGACAGGGGGTGGGTACGCAGTATTTT
D: NA; size: NA; J: TRBJ1-2; V: TRBV28; CDR3: CASSLWQRGIYGYTF; DNA: TGTGCCAGCAGTTTATGGCAACGGGGGATCTATGGCTACACCTTC
D: NA; size: NA; J: TRBJ2-1; V: TRBV21-1; CDR3: CASSRPGLADPREQFF; DNA: TGTGCCAGCAGCCGACCGGGACTAGCGGACCCGAGGGAGCAGTTCTTC
D: NA; size: NA; J: TRBJ1-1; V: TRBV30; CDR3: CAWNLVGTEAFF; DNA: TGTGCCTGGAACTTGGTCGGCACTGAAGCTTTCTTT
D: TRBD1; size: NA; J: TRBJ1-5; V: TRBV28; CDR3: CASWTGGGQPQHF; DNA: TGTGCCAGTTGGACAGGGGGAGGGCAGCCCCAGCATTTT
D: TRBD1; size: NA; J: TRBJ1-1; V: TRBV3-1/TRBV3-2; CDR3: CASSQRAGQGYTEAFF; DNA: TGTGCCAGCAGCCAGAGAGCGGGACAGGGCTACACTGAAGCTTTCTTT
D: TRBD1; size: few; J: TRBJ1-2; V: TRBV30; CDR3: CAWSHTGVYGYTF; DNA: TGTGCCTGGAGTCATACAGGGGTCTATGGCTACACCTTC
D: TRBD2; size: NA; J: TRBJ2-7; V: TRBV3-1/TRBV3-2; CDR3: CASSQVLRLAGRLEQYF; DNA: TGTGCCAGCAGCCAAGTCTTAAGGCTAGCGGGGAGGTTAGAGCAGTACTTC
D: TRBD1; size: NA; J: TRBJ1-4; V: TRBV28; CDR3: CASSLDRDRTNEKLFF; DNA: TGTGCCAGCAGCCTCGACAGGGATCGGACTAATGAAAAACTGTTTTTT
D: TRBD2; size: NA; J: TRBJ2-1; V: TRBV24-1; CDR3: CATSAAGAYNEQFF; DNA: TGTGCCACCAGTGCTGCGGGAGCCTACAATGAGCAGTTCTTC
D: TRBD2; size: NA; J: TRBJ2-7; V: TRBV18; CDR3: CASSPRQIAGTYEQYF; DNA: TGTGCCAGCTCACCGAGGCAAATAGCGGGAACCTACGAGCAGTACTTC
D: TRBD2; size: once; J: TRBJ2-3; V: TRBV19; CDR3: CASSPQLAGGGPDTQYF; DNA: TGTGCCAGTAGTCCTCAACTAGCGGGAGGAGGTCCAGATACGCAGTATTTT
D: TRBD2; size: NA; J: TRBJ2-1; V: TRBV7-8; CDR3: CASSFPSGGALRSYNEQFF; DNA: TGTGCCAGCAGCTTTCCCAGCGGGGGGGCCTTACGCTCCTACAATGAGCAGTTCTTC
D: NA; size: NA; J: TRBJ1-6; V: TRBV7-8; CDR3: CASPLRGSYNSPLHF; DNA: TGTGCCAGCCCTTTGCGCGGGTCCTATAATTCACCCCTCCACTTT
D: NA; size: NA; J: TRBJ1-2; V: TRBV6-5; CDR3: CASSRAGGSGGYTF; DNA: TGTGCCAGCAGCCGGGCGGGGGGTTCGGGAGGCTACACCTTC
D: TRBD1; size: NA; J: TRBJ1-1; V: TRBV5-8; CDR3: CASSGTGPEAFF; DNA: TGTGCCAGCAGCGGGACAGGGCCTGAAGCTTTCTTT
D: TRBD2; size: NA; J: TRBJ2-2; V: TRBV2; CDR3: CASSDGLAGGSGELFF; DNA: TGTGCCAGCAGCGATGGACTAGCGGGAGGAAGCGGGGAGCTGTTTTTT
D: NA; size: once; J: TRBJ2-3; V: TRBV27; CDR3: CASSSSDTQYF; DNA: TGTGCCAGCAGTTCGTCAGATACGCAGTATTTT
D: NA; size: NA; J: TRBJ2-4; V: TRBV6-1; CDR3: CASSDQRSRGDIQYF; DNA: TGTGCCAGCAGTGACCAGAGGTCCAGGGGAGACATTCAGTACTTC
D: NA; size: NA; J: TRBJ1-5; V: TRBV7-9; CDR3: CASSPTDSAQHF; DNA: TGTGCCAGCAGCCCGACGGACTCGGCCCAGCATTTT
D: TRBD1; size: NA; J: TRBJ1-1; V: TRBV6-1; CDR3: CASSEGTGGITEAFF; DNA: TGTGCCAGCAGTGAAGGGACAGGGGGCATCACTGAAGCTTTCTTT
D: TRBD1; size: NA; J: TRBJ2-7; V: TRBV7-2; CDR3: CASSFRDSPYEQYF; DNA: TGTGCCAGCAGCTTCCGGGACAGTCCCTACGAGCAGTACTTC
D: TRBD2; size: NA; J: TRBJ2-3; V: TRBV3-1/TRBV3-2; CDR3: CASSQDSSGRPTDTQYF; DNA: TGTGCCAGCAGCCAAGATTCCAGCGGGAGGCCCACAGATACGCAGTATTTT
D: TRBD2; size: NA; J: TRBJ2-2; V: TRBV10-3; CDR3: CAIRGLAGELTGELFF; DNA: TGTGCCATCAGGGGACTAGCGGGGGAACTCACCGGGGAGCTGTTTTTT
D: TRBD2; size: NA; J: TRBJ2-7; V: TRBV9; CDR3: CASSAHPTSGLSYEQYF; DNA: TGTGCCAGCAGCGCCCACCCCACTAGCGGGCTCTCCTACGAGCAGTACTTC
D: TRBD1; size: NA; J: TRBJ2-3; V: TRBV29-1; CDR3: CSATDRGTDTQYF; DNA: TGCAGCGCTACTGACAGGGGCACAGATACGCAGTATTTT